This section outlines one T cell receptor beta chain sequence together with its context. Its antigen is as yet unknown. The sample comes from a study of cytomegalovirus exposure and HLA in healthy donors. Study findings and constraints: The classifier reportedly diagnosed cytomegalovirus status with high specificity and sensitivity. TCR beta chains associated with HLA were, in a later analysis, more clonally expanded than equally common others.

PCR was performed using 60 Vbeta and 13 Jbeta primers. Per the authors' pipeline: In a later analysis, 79 million or so unique TCR beta chains included roughly 11 million shared by two or more donors. Profiling relied on immunoSEQ multiplex PCR, and the TCRdb table lists in-frame clones only, not all of them. That table supplies the V and J calls and clone size; D and trimming were determined from the DNA. The table records about 130,000 clones, 82% of them present only once. J gave up 9 bases and V 1 base, and 6 bases lay outside the gene matches. The CDR3 length is 14 residues. The germline V gene encodes CDR1 LGHNA and CDR2 YSLEER.

Sequencing input: PBMCs. The rearrangement links TRBV4-3 to TRBJ2-1; TRBD2 matches 7 bases. This clonotype was obtained from a male donor in good health and CMV-seropositive. DNA for the CDR3: TGCGCCAGCAGCCAAGGAGGACTAGAACTTGAGCAGTTCTTC. Amino acids: CASSQGGLELEQFF.